A selection of T cell receptor beta chains follows, all from one sample in a study of T cells in Graves' hyperthyroidism and ophthalmopathy. TCRdb processed the multiplex PCR reads anew with MiXCR; each CDR3 protein has one entry. The sample includes 700,000 to 950,000 distinct CDR3 sequences, just over 35% of them seen just once. Sequencing was carried out using blood. These receptors came from a woman aged 40 to 49 with Graves' hyperthyroidism. Each CDR3 is given with its conserved first and last residue. The D gene is left open where the match is weak. The size field is filled for only some rows; it gives once, few, many or a size class.

>TRBJ1-4|NA|TRBV7-6|many
CASSLEAGADEKLFF
TGTGCCAGCAGCTTAGAGGCAGGGGCGGATGAAAAACTGTTTTTT
>TRBJ2-7|NA|TRBV4-1|NA
CASGQGDYGIREQYF
TGCGCCAGCGGCCAAGGAGATTATGGCATTCGGGAGCAGTACTTC
>TRBJ1-5|NA|TRBV7-2|NA
CASKRFGNQPQHF
TGTGCCAGCAAAAGGTTTGGGAATCAGCCCCAGCATTTT
>TRBJ2-2|TRBD1|TRBV7-8|many
CASSPTGGNTGELFF
TGTGCCAGCAGCCCGACAGGGGGGAACACCGGGGAGCTGTTTTTT
>TRBJ2-7|TRBD1|TRBV12-3/TRBV12-4|few
CVISPGQGGEYF
TGTGTCATCAGCCCGGGACAGGGGGGGGAGTACTTC
>TRBJ2-5|TRBD1|TRBV25-1|many
CASSSWPGQGEETQYF
TGTGCCAGCAGTTCATGGCCGGGACAGGGAGAAGAGACCCAGTACTTC
>TRBJ2-1|TRBD2|TRBV19|NA
CASSGRLAGSLNEQFF
TGTGCCAGTAGTGGACGACTAGCGGGATCTTTGAATGAGCAGTTCTTC
>TRBJ2-2|NA|TRBV6-2/TRBV6-3|NA
CASSYRLTLGTGELFF
TGTGCCAGCAGTTATAGGCTCACCTTGGGCACCGGGGAGCTGTTTTTT
>TRBJ2-5|NA|TRBV5-1|NA
CASSLVSWKRETQYF
TGCGCCAGCAGCTTGGTTTCATGGAAAAGGGAGACCCAGTACTTC
>TRBJ1-1|NA|TRBV29-1|many
CSVEGRPTEAFF
TGCAGCGTTGAGGGGCGGCCCACTGAAGCTTTCTTT
>TRBJ2-5|NA|TRBV24-1|NA
CATAPQGGETQYF
TGTGCCACGGCGCCCCAGGGCGGGGAGACCCAGTACTTC